This TCR beta chain originates from a study of blood T cell repertoires in COVID-19. Measured with immunoSEQ multiplex PCR; TCRdb has only the in-frame clones, and not every one. The table shows 200,000 to 300,000 clones, with roughly 82% occurring only once. Trimming cost V 0 bases and J 3 bases; bases outside gene matches: 19. Germline values: CDR1 LNHNV, CDR2 YYDKDF (reference sequence). CDR3 length equals 20 residues. This TCR derives from a man aged 35-49 years who had recovered from COVID-19. Sequenced material: peripheral blood. The chain uses TRBV15 and TRBJ2-5; 7 bases are a match to TRBD2. CDR3 bases: TGTGCCACCAGCAGAGATTTCCGCCACCTTTGGGGGGGGAGAAAAGAGACCCAGTACTTC. It translates to CATSRDFRHLWGGRKETQYF. The variable domain in full, completed from reference TRBV15 and TRBJ2-5, reads DAMVIQNPRYQVTQFGKPVTLSCSQTLNHNVMYWYQQKSSQAPKLLFHYYDKDFNNEADTPDNFQSRRPNTSFCFLDIRSPGLGDTAMYLCATSRDFRHLWGGRKETQYFGPGTRLLVL.